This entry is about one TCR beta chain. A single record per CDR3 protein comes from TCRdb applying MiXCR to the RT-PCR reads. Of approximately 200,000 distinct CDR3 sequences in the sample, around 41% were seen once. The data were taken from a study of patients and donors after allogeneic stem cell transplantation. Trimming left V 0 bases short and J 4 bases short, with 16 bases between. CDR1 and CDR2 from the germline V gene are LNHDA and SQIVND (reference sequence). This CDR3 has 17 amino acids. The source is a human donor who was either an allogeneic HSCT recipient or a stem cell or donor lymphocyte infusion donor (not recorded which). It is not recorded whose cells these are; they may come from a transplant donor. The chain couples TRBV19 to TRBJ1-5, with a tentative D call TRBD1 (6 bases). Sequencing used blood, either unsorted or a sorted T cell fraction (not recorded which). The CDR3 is CASSIDLIGGPNQPQHF. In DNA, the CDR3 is TGTGCCAGTAGTATAGATTTGATCGGGGGCCCTAATCAGCCCCAGCATTTT.